One sample yielded the 24 T cell receptor beta chains listed below, sequenced in a study of cytomegalovirus exposure and HLA in healthy donors. With 60 Vbeta and 13 Jbeta primers, the PCR was carried out. Clones were sequenced by immunoSEQ multiplex PCR, and TCRdb holds only the in-frame ones, with some missing. The sample consists of roughly 130,000 clones, around 77% of them appearing once. The sample consisted of PBMCs. These receptors originate from a man in his late teens or twenties in good health and CMV-seronegative.

This clone was picked up one time. V and J are TRBV9 and TRBJ1-2; unclear D gene. CDR1 is SGDLS, CDR2 YYNGEE, per germline. This CDR3 comprises 14 residues. The germline V and J ends were trimmed by 4 bases and 8 bases, with 18 bases remaining between them. CDR3 amino acids: CASSSRAAPLGYTF. The CDR3 DNA follows: TGTGCCAGCAGCTCGCGAGCGGCCCCCCTAGGCTACACCTTC.

The chain combines TRBV11-2 with TRBJ1-1; D unresolved. Germline-derived CDR1 and CDR2 are SGHAT and FQNNGV. Deletions cut 5 bases from V and 4 bases from J, with 14 bases between. This CDR3 is built from 14 residues. The CDR3 protein is CASSPSGWATEAFF. The CDR3 nucleotides are TGTGCCAGCAGCCCCTCGGGGTGGGCCACTGAAGCTTTCTTT. The whole variable domain, remainder taken from reference TRBV11-2 and TRBJ1-1, is EAGVAQSPRYKIIEKRQSVAFWCNPISGHATLYWYQQILGQGPKLLIQFQNNGVVDDSQLPKDRFSAERLKGVDSTLKIQPAKLEDSAVYLCASSPSGWATEAFFGQGTRLTVV.

The chain joins TRBV11-2 to TRBJ2-7; TRBD1 agrees at 8 bases. The CDR3 has 13 amino acids. Germline V lookup: CDR1 SGHAT, CDR2 FQNNGV. V trimming: 0 bases; J trimming: 8 bases; junction bases outside the gene matches: 3. CDR3: CASSLDRDRKQYF. CDR3 nucleotide sequence: TGTGCCAGCAGCTTAGATCGGGACAGGAAGCAGTACTTC.

This sequence joins TRBV7-2 and TRBJ2-7; TRBD1 might be the D (5 bases). The V end was cut by 4 bases, the J end by 1 base, with 11 bases between. Per germline, CDR1 SGHTA and CDR2 FQGNSA. The CDR3 has 14 residues. Here the CDR3 reads CASSSAQGSYEQYF. DNA of the CDR3: TGTGCCAGCAGCTCCGCCCAGGGTTCCTACGAGCAGTACTTC. The whole variable domain, remainder taken from reference TRBV7-2 and TRBJ2-7, is GAGVSQSPSNKVTEKGKDVELRCDPISGHTALYWYRQSLGQGLEFLIYFQGNSAPDKSGLPSDRFSAERTGGSVSTLTIQRTQQEDSAVYLCASSSAQGSYEQYFGPGTRLTVT.

The V call is TRBV7-8, the J call TRBJ2-1; 12 nucleotides align to TRBD1. This CDR3 comprises 19 residues. V lost 5 bases, J lost 4 bases, and 15 bases stayed unmatched. Germline V CDR1 and CDR2: SGHVS, FQNEAQ. Here the CDR3 reads CASSVMFPGQGARYNEQFF. The CDR3 DNA sequence: TGTGCCAGCAGCGTAATGTTCCCGGGACAGGGGGCGCGTTACAATGAGCAGTTCTTC.

V is TRBV7-2 and J is TRBJ1-1; no clear D. The V and J ends lost 1 base and 1 base respectively, with 4 bases between them. From germline, CDR1 is SGHTA and CDR2 FQGNSA. The CDR3 contains 13 residues. The CDR3 DNA follows: TGTGCCAGCAGCTTAGGCAGGAACACTGAAGCTTTCTTT. Protein: CASSLGRNTEAFF.

The chain employs TRBV6-6 and TRBJ1-3; D is perhaps TRBD1 (6 bases). The germline V and J ends were trimmed by 8 bases and 2 bases, with 13 bases remaining between them. The germline CDR1 and CDR2 sequences are MNHNY and SVGAGI (reference sequence). CDR3 length equals 14 residues. CDR3 region: CASFTGSPGNTIYF. As DNA, the CDR3 is TGTGCCAGCTTCACAGGGTCGCCTGGAAACACCATATATTTT.

J is TRBJ2-7 and V is TRBV5-6, with D hard to call. This CDR3 contains 12 residues. With 1 base removed from V and 2 bases from J, the gap between germline ends came to 4 bases. CDR1 and CDR2 from the germline V gene are SGHDT and YYEEEE. CDR3 coding DNA: TGTGCCAGCAGCTTGACGGCCTACGAGCAGTACTTC. It codes for CASSLTAYEQYF.

Here the CDR3 DNA reads TGTGCCAGCAGCCGCCAGGCAGATACGCAGTATTTT. Its protein product is CASSRQADTQYF. The gene calls are TRBV25-1 and TRBJ2-3; D uncertain. The CDR3 covers 12 residues. Germline CDR1 MGHDK, CDR2 SYGVNS. Between the trimmed V and J ends, which lost 6 bases and 4 bases, there was a span of 8 bases.

The chain recombines TRBV4-2 with TRBJ2-5; D gene ambiguous. The J call may be faulty, since TRBJ2-7 better matches the DNA end. The CDR3 spans 15 residues. Germline V lookup: CDR1 LGHNA, CDR2 YNFKEQ. CDR3 region: CASSQGGYGSYEQYF. In nucleotides, the CDR3 is TGTGCCAGCAGCCAAGGAGGTTACGGGTCCTACGAGCAGTACTTC.

The rearrangement uses TRBV11-2 and TRBJ2-7, with 7 bases identical to TRBD2. In germline, CDR1 is SGHAT, CDR2 FQNNGV. With V trimmed by 5 bases and J by 4 bases, 8 bases remained unmatched. The CDR3 is 14 residues long. CDR3 region: CASSRQRGYYEQYF. For the CDR3, the DNA is TGTGCCAGCAGCAGGCAGCGGGGCTATTACGAGCAGTACTTC.

The J gene is TRBJ2-1, the V gene TRBV5-6, with 7 bases lining up with TRBD1. Trimming took 4 bases from V and 0 from J; bases not matched to a gene: 7. This CDR3 region has 16 residues. Germline CDR1 SGHDT, CDR2 YYEEEE. The CDR3 DNA follows: TGTGCCAGCAGCCCCAGGACAGGTAGCTCCTACAATGAGCAGTTCTTC. This gives the protein CASSPRTGSSYNEQFF.

The chain couples TRBV13 to TRBJ1-3; D not resolved. V was cut by 0 bases and J by 3 bases, with 15 bases left in between. Germline V CDR1 and CDR2: PRHDT, FYEKMQ (reference sequence). There are 17 residues in the CDR3. The CDR3 loop reads CASSLGLSTTLGNTIYF. The CDR3 coding sequence is TGTGCCAGCAGCTTAGGCCTCAGTACTACTCTTGGAAACACCATATATTTT.

This clone was seen once. The chain joins TRBV15 to TRBJ1-6; 10 bases map to TRBD1. The CDR3 spans 13 residues. The junction had 3 bases not matched to a gene; V was cut back by 9 bases and J by 7 bases. Germline V gene data show CDR1 as LNHNV and CDR2 as YYDKDF (reference sequence). Here the CDR3 reads CATADRGNSPLHF. In DNA form, the CDR3 reads TGTGCCACTGCGGACAGGGGGAATTCACCCCTCCACTTT.

This rearrangement joins TRBV7-2 to TRBJ1-1, with 8 bases that match TRBD1. This CDR3 contains 15 residues. J was trimmed by 4 bases and V by 3 bases; bases with no gene match: 7. CDR1 SGHTA and CDR2 FQGNSA come from the germline V gene. CDR3 DNA sequence: TGTGCCAGCAGCTTGAGAGGACAGGGTGGCACTGAAGCTTTCTTT. Protein: CASSLRGQGGTEAFF.

This chain links TRBV18 with TRBJ1-1; D ambiguous. The CDR3 totals 15 residues. The V end lost 1 base, the J end lost 1 base, and 10 bases lay between the germline ends. In germline, CDR1 is KGHSH, CDR2 LQKENI. CDR3 nucleotides: TGTGCCAGCTCACCACTCCACAGCCCGAACACTGAAGCTTTCTTT. Protein: CASSPLHSPNTEAFF.

This chain uses TRBV11-2 with TRBJ1-1, with D perhaps TRBD1 (5 bases). The V end was cut by 3 bases, the J end by 5 bases, with 13 bases between. Germline V gene sequence: CDR1 SGHAT, CDR2 FQNNGV. This CDR3 comprises 14 residues. CDR3 sequence: CASSLGIGVTEAFF. CDR3 nucleotides: TGTGCCAGCAGCTTGGGGATAGGGGTGACTGAAGCTTTCTTT.

The chain links TRBV7-9 to TRBJ1-2; no definite D call. Trimming took off 1 base at V and 0 bases at J, with 18 bases between the two ends. In germline, CDR1 is SEHNR, CDR2 FQNEAQ (reference sequence). This CDR3 region has 18 residues. The CDR3 DNA is TGTGCCAGCAGCTTAGACCGACGGACTCCGAGAGCTAACTATGGCTACACCTTC. Residues: CASSLDRRTPRANYGYTF.

The genes are TRBV5-1 and TRBJ1-1; D call uncertain. The CDR3 extends over 14 amino acids. V dropped 7 bases and J dropped 1 base, with 14 bases sitting between them. CDR1 and CDR2 from the germline V gene are SGHRS and YFSETQ. The CDR3 sequence is CASRGQPENTEAFF. CDR3 sequence (DNA): TGCGCCAGCCGCGGGCAGCCCGAGAACACTGAAGCTTTCTTT.

This chain uses TRBV11-2 with TRBJ2-1; the match to TRBD1 covers 12 bases. This CDR3 comprises 15 residues. The V segment lost 3 bases and the J segment 7 bases; nucleotides outside the gene matches: 4. Germline V gives CDR1 SGHAT, CDR2 FQNNGV. The CDR3 is CASSLGQGAPNEQFF. The CDR3 DNA reads as TGTGCCAGCAGCTTGGGACAGGGGGCGCCTAATGAGCAGTTCTTC.

On this clone itself: Lacking the conserved final phenylalanine or tryptophan, this CDR3 likely reflects a read error. The gene calls are TRBV11-2 and TRBJ1-1; no definite D call. Trimming took off 0 bases at V and 11 bases at J, with 10 bases between the two ends. Looked up from germline, CDR1 is SGHAT and CDR2 is FQNNGV. This CDR3 region has 12 residues. CDR3 DNA: TGTGCCAGCAGCTTAGAACCCGGGGAGGCTTTCCTT. This codes for CASSLEPGEAFL.

This clone was counted once. The chain recombines TRBV9 with TRBJ2-3; D ambiguous. The V end was cut by 3 bases, the J end by 0 bases, with 8 bases between. This CDR3 has 14 residues. Germline CDR1 and CDR2: SGDLS and YYNGEE. The CDR3 loop reads CASSALPSTDTQYF. The CDR3 region has the DNA TGTGCCAGCAGCGCCCTACCTAGCACAGATACGCAGTATTTT.

To note about this clone: A junction boundary mismatches the germline segment, possibly from a read error. Different DNA sequences within this sample yield the same CDR3. This sequence joins TRBV27 and TRBJ1-6, with D perhaps TRBD1 (6 bases). Per the germline V gene, CDR1 is MNHEY and CDR2 is SMNVEV (reference sequence). The CDR3 runs 14 residues. CDR3 in amino acids: CASSFRTANSPLHF. CDR3 in DNA: TGTGCCAGCAGTTTCAGGACAGCAAATTCCCCCCTCCACTTT.

This rearrangement joins TRBV5-1 to TRBJ1-1, with D possibly TRBD1 on 6 matching bases. Germline CDR1 SGHRS, CDR2 YFSETQ. V was trimmed by 4 bases and J by 3 bases, leaving 10 bases between them. The CDR3 loop spans 13 amino acids. CDR3 sequence: CASSPGTYTEAFF. The DNA of the CDR3 is TGCGCCAGCAGCCCCGGGACATACACTGAAGCTTTCTTT. Supplemented by reference TRBV5-1 and TRBJ1-1, the full variable domain reads KAGVTQTPRYLIKTRGQQVTLSCSPISGHRSVSWYQQTPGQGLQFLFEYFSETQRNKGNFPGRFSGRQFSNSRSEMNVSTLELGDSALYLCASSPGTYTEAFFGQGTRLTVV.